This TCR beta chain was recovered during a study of T-cell reconstitution after alpha-beta-depleted transplantation in children. A library of TCRbeta sequences, prepared with unique molecular identifiers, was generated. TCRdb redid the calling of the PCR reads with MiXCR, one entry per CDR3 protein. This repertoire shows under 300,000 distinct CDR3 sequences, 9% to 10% found once; its top ten account for approximately 4.7%. V trimming: 4 bases; J trimming: 4 bases; junction bases outside the gene matches: 16. CDR3 length equals 19 residues. Germline lookup yields CDR1 MDHEN and CDR2 SYDVKM. This clonotype was recorded many times.

The rearrangement links TRBV28 to TRBJ2-1; 10 bases agree with TRBD1. Sequences were derived from PBMCs from the stem cell graft donor, sampled from the stem cell graft. This receptor was taken from a human donor who donated a stem cell graft to a child with SCID. The CDR3 loop is CASSSTYGDRDRGYNEQFF. The CDR3 nucleotides read TGTGCCAGCAGTTCTACATATGGGGACCGGGACAGGGGTTACAATGAGCAGTTCTTC.